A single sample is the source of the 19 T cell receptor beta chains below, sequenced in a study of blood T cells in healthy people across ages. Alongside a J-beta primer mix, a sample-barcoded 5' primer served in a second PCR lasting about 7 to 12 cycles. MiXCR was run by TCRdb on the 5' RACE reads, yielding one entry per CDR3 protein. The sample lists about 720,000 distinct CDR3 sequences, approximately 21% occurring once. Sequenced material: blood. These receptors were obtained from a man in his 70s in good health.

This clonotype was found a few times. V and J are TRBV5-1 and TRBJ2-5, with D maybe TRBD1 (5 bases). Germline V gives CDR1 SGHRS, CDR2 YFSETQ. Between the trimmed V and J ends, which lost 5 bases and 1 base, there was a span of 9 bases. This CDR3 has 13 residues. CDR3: CASSQGVQETQYF. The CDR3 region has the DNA TGCGCCAGCAGTCAGGGTGTCCAAGAGACCCAGTACTTC.

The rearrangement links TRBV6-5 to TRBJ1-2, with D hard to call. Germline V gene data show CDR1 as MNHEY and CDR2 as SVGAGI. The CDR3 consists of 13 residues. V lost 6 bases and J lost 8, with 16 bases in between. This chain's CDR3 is CASRPRDLGGYTF. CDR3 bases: TGTGCCAGCAGACCCAGAGACCTCGGCGGCTACACCTTC.

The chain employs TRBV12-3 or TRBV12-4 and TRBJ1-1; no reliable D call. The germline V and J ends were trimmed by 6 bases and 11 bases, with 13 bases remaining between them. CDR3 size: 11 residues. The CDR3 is CASSARLVAFF. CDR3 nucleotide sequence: TGTGCCAGCAGCGCGAGACTCGTCGCTTTCTTT.

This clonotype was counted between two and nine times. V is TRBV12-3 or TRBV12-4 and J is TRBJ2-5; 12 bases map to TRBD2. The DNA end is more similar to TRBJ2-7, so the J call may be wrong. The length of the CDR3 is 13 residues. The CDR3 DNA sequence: TGTGCCAGCAGTACTAGCGGGAGGTACGAGCAGTACGTC. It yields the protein CASSTSGRYEQYV.

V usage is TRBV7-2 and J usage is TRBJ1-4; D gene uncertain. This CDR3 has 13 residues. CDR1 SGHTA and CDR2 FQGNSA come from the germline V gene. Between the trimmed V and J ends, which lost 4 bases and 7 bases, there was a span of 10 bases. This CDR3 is CASSWAASEKLFF. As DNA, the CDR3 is TGTGCCAGCAGCTGGGCGGCCAGTGAAAAACTGTTTTTT.

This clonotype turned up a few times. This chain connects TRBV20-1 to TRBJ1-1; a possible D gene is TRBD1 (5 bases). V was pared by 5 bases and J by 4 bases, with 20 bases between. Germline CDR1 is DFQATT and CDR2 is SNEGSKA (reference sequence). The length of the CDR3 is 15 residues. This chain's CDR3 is CSAPRDGRGTTEAFF. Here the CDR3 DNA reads TGCAGTGCTCCCCGCGATGGGCGAGGGACCACTGAAGCTTTCTTT.

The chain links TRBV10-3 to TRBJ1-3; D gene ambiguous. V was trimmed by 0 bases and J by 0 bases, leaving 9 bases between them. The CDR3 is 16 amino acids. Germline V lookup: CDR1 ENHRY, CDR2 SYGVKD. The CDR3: CAISESPGGSGNTIYF. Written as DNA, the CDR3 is TGTGCCATCAGTGAGTCCCCCGGTGGCTCTGGAAACACCATATATTTT.

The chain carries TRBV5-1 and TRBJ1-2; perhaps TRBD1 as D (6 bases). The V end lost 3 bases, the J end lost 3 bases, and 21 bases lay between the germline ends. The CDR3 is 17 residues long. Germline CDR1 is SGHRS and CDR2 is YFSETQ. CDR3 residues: CASSSLPTTGLDYGYTF. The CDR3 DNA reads TGCGCCAGCAGCTCATTACCCACTACAGGGTTGGACTATGGCTACACCTTC.

The CDR3 nucleotides read TGCAGTGCCAGCTCGGGGGGTAGGAATTCACCCCTCCACTTT. Translating it yields CSASSGGRNSPLHF. The chain is built from TRBV20-1 and TRBJ1-6; tentative D call: TRBD1 (5 bases). Germline CDR1 reads DFQATT; CDR2 reads SNEGSKA (reference sequence). Trimming pared 6 bases from V and 7 bases from J, leaving 16 bases between. The CDR3 has 14 residues.

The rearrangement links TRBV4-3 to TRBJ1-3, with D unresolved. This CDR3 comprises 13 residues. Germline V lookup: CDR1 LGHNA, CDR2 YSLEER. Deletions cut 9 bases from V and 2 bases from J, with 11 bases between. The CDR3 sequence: CASKDKAGNTIYF. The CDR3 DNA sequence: TGCGCCAGTAAAGACAAAGCTGGAAACACCATATATTTT.

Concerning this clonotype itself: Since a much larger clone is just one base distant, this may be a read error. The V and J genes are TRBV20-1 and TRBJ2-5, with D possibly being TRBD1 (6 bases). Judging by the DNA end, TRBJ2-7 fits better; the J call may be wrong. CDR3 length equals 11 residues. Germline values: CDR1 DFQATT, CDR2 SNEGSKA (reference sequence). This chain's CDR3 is CSSGASYEQYF. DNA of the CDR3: TGCAGTTCAGGGGCTAGCTACGAGCAGTACTTC.

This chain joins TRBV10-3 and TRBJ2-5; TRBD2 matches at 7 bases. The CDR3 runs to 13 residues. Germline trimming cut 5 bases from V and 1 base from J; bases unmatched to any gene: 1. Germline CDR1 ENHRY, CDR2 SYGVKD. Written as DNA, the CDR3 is TGTGCCATCAGTCCTAGCGGCCAAGAGACCCAGTACTTC. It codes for CAISPSGQETQYF.

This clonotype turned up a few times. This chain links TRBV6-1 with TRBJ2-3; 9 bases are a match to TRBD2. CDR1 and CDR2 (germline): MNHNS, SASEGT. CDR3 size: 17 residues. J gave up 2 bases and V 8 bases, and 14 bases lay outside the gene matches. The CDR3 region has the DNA TGTGCCAGCGCCTTTCCTGAGGGACTAGCTAACACAGATACGCAGTATTTT. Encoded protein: CASAFPEGLANTDTQYF.

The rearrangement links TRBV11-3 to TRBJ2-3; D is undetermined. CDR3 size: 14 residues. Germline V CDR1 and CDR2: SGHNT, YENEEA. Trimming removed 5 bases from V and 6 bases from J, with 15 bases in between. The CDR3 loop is CASSPRPNTDTQYF. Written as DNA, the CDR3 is TGTGCCAGCAGCCCCCGACCCAATACGGATACGCAGTATTTT.

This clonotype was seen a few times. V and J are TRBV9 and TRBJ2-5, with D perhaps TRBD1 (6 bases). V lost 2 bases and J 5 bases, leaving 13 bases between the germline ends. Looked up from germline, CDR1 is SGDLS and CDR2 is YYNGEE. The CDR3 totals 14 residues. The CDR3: CASSVLPQGETQYF. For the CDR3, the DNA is TGTGCCAGCAGCGTCCTTCCTCAGGGGGAGACCCAGTACTTC.

As DNA, the CDR3 is TGTGCCAGCAGCCAAACGTCGGTATTTGGAAACACCATATATTTT. Protein product: CASSQTSVFGNTIYF. The chain uses TRBV28 and TRBJ1-3; no reliable D call. This CDR3 is 15 amino acids long. Germline V gene data show CDR1 as MDHEN and CDR2 as SYDVKM. The V and J ends lost 6 bases and 3 bases respectively, with 15 bases between them.

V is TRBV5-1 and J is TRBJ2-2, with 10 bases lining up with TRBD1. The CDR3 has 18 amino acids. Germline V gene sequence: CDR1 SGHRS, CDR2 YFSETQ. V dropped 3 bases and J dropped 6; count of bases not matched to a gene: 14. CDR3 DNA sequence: TGCGCCAGCAGCTGGAAACAAATCTCCGGGACAGGGGCCGGGGAGCTGTTTTTT. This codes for CASSWKQISGTGAGELFF.

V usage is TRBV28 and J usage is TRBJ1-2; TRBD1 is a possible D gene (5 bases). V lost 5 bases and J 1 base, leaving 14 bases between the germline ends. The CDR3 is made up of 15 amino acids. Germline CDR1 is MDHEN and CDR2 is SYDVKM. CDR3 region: CASSEPGWLNYGYTF. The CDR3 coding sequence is TGTGCCAGCAGTGAGCCAGGGTGGCTTAACTATGGCTACACCTTC.

The CDR3, as DNA: TGCAGTGCTAGAGAACAGGTAGCGGGACCTAATGAGCAGTTCTTC. Translation gives CSAREQVAGPNEQFF. The rearrangement links TRBV20-1 to TRBJ2-7, with 8 positions matching TRBD2. The tail of the sequence fits TRBJ2-1 better, so the J call may be wrong. The CDR3 covers 15 residues. Germline V gives CDR1 DFQATT, CDR2 SNEGSKA (reference sequence).